This T cell receptor beta chain emerged from a study of blood T cell repertoires in COVID-19. Study information: The United States, Italy and Spain supplied acute and convalescent COVID-19 samples. In each case, the material was cDNA or gDNA derived from T cells, B-cell-depleted T cells, or PBMCs.

Looked up from germline, CDR1 is ENHRY and CDR2 is SYGVKD. The CDR3 is made up of 14 amino acids. The V and J ends lost 0 bases and 2 bases respectively, with 6 bases between them. Data came from immunoSEQ multiplex PCR; TCRdb stores just in-frame clones and leaves some out. The table shows some 20,000 clones, with about four fifths occurring only once. J is TRBJ2-3 and V is TRBV10-3; D is ambiguous. The specimen sequenced was peripheral blood. The TCR comes from an older man with acute or convalescent COVID-19. DNA for the CDR3: TGTGCCATCAGTGAGTCGTTAGCCACAGATACGCAGTATTTT. Its protein product is CAISESLATDTQYF.